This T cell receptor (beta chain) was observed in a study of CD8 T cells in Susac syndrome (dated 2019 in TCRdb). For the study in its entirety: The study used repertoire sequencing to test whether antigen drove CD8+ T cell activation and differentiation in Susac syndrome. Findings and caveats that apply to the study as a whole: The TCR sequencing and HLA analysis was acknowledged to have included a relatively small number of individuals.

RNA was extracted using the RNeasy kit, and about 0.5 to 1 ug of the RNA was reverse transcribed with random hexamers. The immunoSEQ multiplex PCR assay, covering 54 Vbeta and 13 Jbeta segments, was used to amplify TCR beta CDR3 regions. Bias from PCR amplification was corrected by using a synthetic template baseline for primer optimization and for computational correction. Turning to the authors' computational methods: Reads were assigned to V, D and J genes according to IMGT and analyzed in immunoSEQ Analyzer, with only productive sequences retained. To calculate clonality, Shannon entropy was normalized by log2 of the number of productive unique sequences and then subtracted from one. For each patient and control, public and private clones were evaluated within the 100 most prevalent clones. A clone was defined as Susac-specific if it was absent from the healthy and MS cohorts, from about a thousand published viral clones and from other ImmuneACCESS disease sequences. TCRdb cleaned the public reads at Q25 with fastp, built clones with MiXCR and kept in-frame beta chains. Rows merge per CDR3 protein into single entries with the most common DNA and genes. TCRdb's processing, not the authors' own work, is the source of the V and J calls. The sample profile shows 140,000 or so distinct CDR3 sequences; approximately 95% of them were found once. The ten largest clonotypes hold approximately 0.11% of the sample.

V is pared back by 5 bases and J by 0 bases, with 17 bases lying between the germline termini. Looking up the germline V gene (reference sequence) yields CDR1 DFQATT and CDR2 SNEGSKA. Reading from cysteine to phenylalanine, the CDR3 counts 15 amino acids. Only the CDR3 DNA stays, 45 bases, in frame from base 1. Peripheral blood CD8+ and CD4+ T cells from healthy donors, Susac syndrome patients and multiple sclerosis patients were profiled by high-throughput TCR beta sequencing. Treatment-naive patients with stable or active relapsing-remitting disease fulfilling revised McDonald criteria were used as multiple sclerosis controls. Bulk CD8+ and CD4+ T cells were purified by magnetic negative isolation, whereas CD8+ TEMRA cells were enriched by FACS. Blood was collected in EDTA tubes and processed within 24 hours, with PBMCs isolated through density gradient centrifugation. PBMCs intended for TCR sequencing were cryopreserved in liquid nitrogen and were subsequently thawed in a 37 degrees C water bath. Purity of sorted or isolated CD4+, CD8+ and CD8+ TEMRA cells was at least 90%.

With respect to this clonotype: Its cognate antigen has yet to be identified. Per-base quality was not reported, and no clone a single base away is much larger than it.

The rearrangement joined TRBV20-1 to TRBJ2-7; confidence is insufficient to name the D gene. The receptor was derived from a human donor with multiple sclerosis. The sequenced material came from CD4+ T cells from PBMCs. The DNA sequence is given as TGCAGTGCTGTAGGCCCGGGTACCACCTCCTACGAGCAGTACTTC. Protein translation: CSAVGPGTTSYEQYF.